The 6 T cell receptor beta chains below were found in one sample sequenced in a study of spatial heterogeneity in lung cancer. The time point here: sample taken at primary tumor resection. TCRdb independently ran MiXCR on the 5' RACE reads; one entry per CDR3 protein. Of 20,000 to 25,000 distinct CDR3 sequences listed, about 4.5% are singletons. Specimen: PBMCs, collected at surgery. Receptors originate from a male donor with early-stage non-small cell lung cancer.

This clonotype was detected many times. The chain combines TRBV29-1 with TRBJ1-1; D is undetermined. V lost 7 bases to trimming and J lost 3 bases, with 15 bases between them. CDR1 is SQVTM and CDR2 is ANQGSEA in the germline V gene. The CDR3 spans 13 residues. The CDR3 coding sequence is TGCAGCGCTTCAACTATTTCGGACACTGAAGCTTTCTTT. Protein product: CSASTISDTEAFF.

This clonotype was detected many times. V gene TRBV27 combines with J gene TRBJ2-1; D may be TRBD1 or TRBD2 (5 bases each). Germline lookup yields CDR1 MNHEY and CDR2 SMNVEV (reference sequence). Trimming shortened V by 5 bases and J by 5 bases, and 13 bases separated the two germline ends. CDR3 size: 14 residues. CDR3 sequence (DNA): TGTGCCAGCAGTATTTCCGGGACCCACAATGAGCAGTTCTTC. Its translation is CASSISGTHNEQFF.

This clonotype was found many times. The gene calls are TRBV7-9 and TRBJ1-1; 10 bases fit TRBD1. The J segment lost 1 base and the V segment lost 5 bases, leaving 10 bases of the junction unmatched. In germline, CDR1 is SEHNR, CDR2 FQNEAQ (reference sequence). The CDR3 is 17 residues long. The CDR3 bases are TGTGCCAGCAGCGTAGTGGGACAGGGGAGGGCGAACACTGAAGCTTTCTTT. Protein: CASSVVGQGRANTEAFF.

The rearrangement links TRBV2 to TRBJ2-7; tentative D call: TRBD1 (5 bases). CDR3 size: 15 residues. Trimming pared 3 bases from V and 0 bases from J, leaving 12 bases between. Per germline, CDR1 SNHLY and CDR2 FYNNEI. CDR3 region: CASSDRDTPSYEQYF. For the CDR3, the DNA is TGTGCCAGCAGTGACAGGGATACCCCCTCCTACGAGCAGTACTTC.

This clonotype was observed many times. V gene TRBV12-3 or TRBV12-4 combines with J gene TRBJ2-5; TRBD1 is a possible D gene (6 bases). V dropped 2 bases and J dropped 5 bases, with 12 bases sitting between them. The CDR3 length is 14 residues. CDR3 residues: CASSLTGTVETQYF. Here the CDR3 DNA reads TGTGCCAGCAGTTTAACAGGGACGGTTGAGACCCAGTACTTC.

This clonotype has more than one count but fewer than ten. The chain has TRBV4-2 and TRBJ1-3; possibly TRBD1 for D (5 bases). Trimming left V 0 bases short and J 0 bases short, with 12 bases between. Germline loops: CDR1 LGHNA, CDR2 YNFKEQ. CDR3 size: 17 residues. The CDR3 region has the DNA TGTGCCAGCAGCCAAGATTTCGGGGCCAGCTCTGGAAACACCATATATTTT. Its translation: CASSQDFGASSGNTIYF.